This T cell receptor beta chain was observed in a study of T cell changes during pregnancy in multiple sclerosis. Only in-frame clones appear in the TCRdb table, and some are missing; sequencing was by immunoSEQ multiplex PCR. The table shows some 70,000 clones, with over 75% occurring only once. The CDR3 totals 15 residues. Trimming at V came to 1 base and at J to 5 bases, leaving 3 bases not matched to a gene. Germline CDR1 is SGDLS and CDR2 is YYNGEE. The clonotype was recovered from a female donor with multiple sclerosis, enrolled in a pregnancy study. The input for sequencing was CD8+ T cells from peripheral blood mononuclear cells, taken before pregnancy. The chain uses TRBV9 and TRBJ2-3; 11 bases line up with TRBD2. CDR3 DNA sequence: TGTGCCAGCAGCGTAACTAGCGGGGGATTAGATACGCAGTATTTT. This sequence encodes CASSVTSGGLDTQYF.